This passage covers 8 T cell receptor beta chains from one sample sequenced in a study of PD-1 blockade in classical Hodgkin lymphoma. Clones were sequenced by immunoSEQ multiplex PCR, and TCRdb holds only the in-frame ones, with some missing. The sample has about 28,000 clones; around 78% are singletons. No patient escaped relapse after autologous stem cell transplantation, and brentuximab vedotin exposure varied. Material: peripheral blood mononuclear cells (PBMCs), obtained before the second cycle of nivolumab. The receptors come from a human donor with classical Hodgkin lymphoma.

J is TRBJ1-2 and V is TRBV2, with D unresolved. The length of the CDR3 is 12 residues. CDR1 and CDR2 (germline): SNHLY, FYNNEI. V shed 6 bases and J shed 3 bases, with 8 bases lying between them. The CDR3 spells CASRPQDYGYTF. The CDR3 region has the DNA TGTGCCAGCAGACCGCAAGACTATGGCTACACCTTC.

Of note for this clone: Other DNA sequences in the same sample also yield this CDR3. The chain links TRBV10-3 to TRBJ1-5, with 8 bases aligning to TRBD1. The CDR3 consists of 15 residues. The junction had 2 bases not matched to a gene; V was cut back by 4 bases and J by 0 bases. Germline-derived CDR1 and CDR2 are ENHRY and SYGVKD. The CDR3 protein is CAISGTGYSNQPQHF. The CDR3 bases are TGTGCCATCAGTGGGACAGGGTATAGCAATCAGCCCCAGCATTTT.

The chain joins TRBV4-1 to TRBJ1-5; tentatively, D is TRBD1 (6 bases). Germline-derived CDR1 and CDR2 are MGHRA and YSYEKL. Trimming left V 5 bases short and J 5 bases short, with 19 bases between. CDR3 length: 16 residues. The DNA of the CDR3 is TGCGCCAGCAGCAAAGGACAGTCCCGTCGGGATCAGCCCCAGCATTTT. It codes for CASSKGQSRRDQPQHF.

The V call is TRBV6-1, the J call TRBJ2-7; a weak D match, TRBD1 (5 bases). Germline CDR1 reads MNHNS; CDR2 reads SASEGT. The V gene lost 5 bases and the J gene lost 1 base, with 15 bases spanning the gap. The CDR3 runs to 15 residues. CDR3 DNA: TGTGCCAGCAGTTCACCTCATTCAGGGTCCTACGAGCAGTACTTC. The encoded protein is CASSSPHSGSYEQYF.

V is TRBV7-9 and J is TRBJ2-5; TRBD1 might be the D (7 bases). CDR1 is SEHNR and CDR2 is FQNEAQ in the germline V gene (reference sequence). V lost 0 bases and J 4 bases, leaving 12 bases between the germline ends. The CDR3 has 15 residues. The CDR3 loop reads CASSLARGAGETQYF. As DNA, the CDR3 is TGTGCCAGCAGCTTAGCCAGGGGGGCTGGAGAGACCCAGTACTTC.

This clone was recorded once. This rearrangement joins TRBV27 to TRBJ1-1; the match to TRBD1 covers 7 bases. V was clipped by 5 bases and J by 5 bases; unmatched bases: 14. CDR1 and CDR2 (germline): MNHEY, SMNVEV (reference sequence). The CDR3 runs 16 residues. CDR3 in DNA: TGTGCCAGCAGTCCGACAGGGTACCCCCTCACAACTGAAGCTTTCTTT. Translated, it gives CASSPTGYPLTTEAFF.

The CDR3 loop reads CASSLTQGATAGELFF. CDR3 in DNA: TGTGCCAGCAGCTTAACACAGGGGGCGACGGCCGGGGAGCTGTTTTTT. The chain employs TRBV7-2 and TRBJ2-2; 9 bases match TRBD1. J was trimmed by 6 bases and V by 2 bases; bases with no gene match: 7. CDR1 and CDR2 (germline): SGHTA, FQGNSA. The CDR3 is 16 amino acids.

This clone was seen just once. This chain uses TRBV5-1 with TRBJ2-5; 9 bases fit TRBD2. V trimming: 2 bases; J trimming: 4 bases; junction bases outside the gene matches: 9. Germline V gene sequence: CDR1 SGHRS, CDR2 YFSETQ. The CDR3 runs 16 residues. CDR3 DNA: TGCGCCAGCAGCTTCGCCGGGCGGGGGGGCTTAGAGACCCAGTACTTC. Translated: CASSFAGRGGLETQYF. Complete variable domain (other parts from reference TRBV5-1 and TRBJ2-5): KAGVTQTPRYLIKTRGQQVTLSCSPISGHRSVSWYQQTPGQGLQFLFEYFSETQRNKGNFPGRFSGRQFSNSRSEMNVSTLELGDSALYLCASSFAGRGGLETQYFGPGTRLLVL.